The source of this T cell receptor beta chain is a study of shared clonotypes between healthy human individuals (dated by TCRdb to between 2020 and 2021). General notes on the study: The cohort comprised two women and three men aged 18 to 49 years. To increase sequencing depth and limit assay-specific biases, TCR repertoire library preparation and sequencing were carried out by different laboratories using diverse techniques. Between about 0.9 and 8.9 billion PBMCs per donor were obtained by leukapheresis. The study deeply sequenced blood TCR repertoires of five healthy adults to estimate repertoire size and the extent of clonotype sharing between individuals. Study-level results and caveats: Pairwise subsampling indicated that sequencing depth was expected to affect the degree of clonotype sharing among donors. Only blood was sampled, and tissue TCR repertoires likely differ from those in blood. The small number of donors limited the genetic and exposure-history diversity represented.

Donors were healthy HIV-negative adults with no recently reported acute infections or vaccinations. All donors were Caucasian adults living in Nashville, Tennessee, USA. For unsorted samples, tens of millions of PBMCs were counted and genomic DNA was extracted with the QIAamp DNA Blood Mini kit. After blood collection by leukapheresis, PBMCs were isolated using Ficoll-Histopaque density gradient centrifugation and then cryopreserved in the vapor phase of liquid nitrogen. CDR1 and CDR2 (SGHTA, FQGNSA) derive from the germline V gene. The trim is 6 bases for V and 6 bases for J, with a gap of 11 bases between the germline ends. The CDR3 has 13 amino acids, counting the end cysteine and phenylalanine. The DNA shown is the 39-base CDR3, in frame from base 1. On this clone itself: The target of this receptor is not known. Base qualities were left out, and no much larger clone turns up one base away.

TCR CDR3 regions were amplified from genomic DNA by multiplex PCR using the deep immunoSEQ assay. For each cell subset, the extracted genomic DNA was distributed evenly across all wells of several immunoSEQ 96-well plates, and each plate served as one replicate. For unsorted PBMC, each replicate PCR was loaded with approximately 0.3 ug genomic DNA, equivalent to about 30,000 T cell genomes. Ten immunoSEQ deep assay plates were used to sequence the unsorted PBMC genomic DNA. Purified libraries were measured with a Qubit 3.0 fluorometer, size-checked on a Bioanalyzer 2100, and measured again with the KAPA Library Quantification kit. Every immunoSEQ 96-well plate was sequenced on a dedicated single-read 150-cycle Illumina NextSeq 550 flow cell. Per the authors' processing: Because the immunoSEQ output included only junctional sequences and no quality scores, the filtering could not be the same as the filtering used for full-length reads. Sequences were annotated with PyIR, a Python wrapper for IgBLAST v1.9, using IMGT germline references to assign V/J genes and CDR3. Reads were filtered out if the reads had weak V/J assignments (E-value above 1e-6), no CDR3, stop codons, out-of-frame junctions, or ambiguous translated residues. V3J clonotypes were defined as sequences sharing the same inferred V gene, J gene, and CDR3 amino acid sequence. Percentage overlap between repertoires was calculated by dividing the number of shared unique clonotypes by the size of the smaller repertoire. Three approaches were used to assess repertoire richness: RTK rarefaction, the Chao1 estimator, and Recon v2.1 estimates of unobserved clonotypes. Sourced from immuneACCESS, this table was stored by TCRdb with only in-frame sequences that have V and J called. A share of the clones is absent; for the studies checked, an unresolved V gene accounts for under half, and the remainder has no known explanation. The V and J calls and clone size come from that table; D and trimming were worked out from the DNA. Within this sample are hundreds of thousands of clones, with about 80% of them counted one time only. The ten largest clones take up about 11% of the sample.

The source of this sequence is a woman between 35 and 50 years old in good health. Some clones in this sample may be carry-over from other donors' samples. Sequences were obtained from PBMCs. In this chain, TRBV7-2 is recombined with TRBJ2-2, with the D gene not confidently named. The nucleotide sequence is TGTGCCAGCAGTCGTGCCCCTCCCGGGGAGCTGTTTTTT. Translated, this gives CASSRAPPGELFF.